This TCR beta chain is from a study of cytomegalovirus exposure and HLA in healthy donors. General study results and limits: TCR beta V- and J-gene trimming, according to a later analysis, was linked to a missense DCLRE1C variant. Roughly even sequencing depth across donors was the assumption behind the presence/absence analyses. Cytomegalovirus-associated TCR beta chains were listed, numbering some 180.

Primers included in the PCR were 60 Vbeta and 13 Jbeta primers. Repertoires were generated with immunoSEQ multiplex PCR, while TCRdb's copy carries only in-frame clones and drops some. In the table there are about 150,000 clones, 82% of which are singletons. For this clone: Its target is not known.

Sequenced: PBMCs. This clonotype was obtained from a woman aged 45-65 years in good health and CMV-seropositive.

CDR3 sequence: CASRPLGAGAGYTF. The CDR3 DNA reads as TGTGCCAGCAGGCCACTTGGGGCAGGCGCTGGCTACACCTTC. This sequence joins TRBV6-1 and TRBJ1-2; perhaps TRBD1 as D (5 bases). There are 14 residues in the CDR3. The germline V and J ends were trimmed by 6 bases and 7 bases, with 18 bases remaining between them. Germline V gene sequence: CDR1 MNHNS, CDR2 SASEGT.